The 21 T cell receptor beta chains in this list originate from one sample, sequenced in a study of T cells in localized non-small cell lung cancer. Sequenced by immunoSEQ multiplex PCR; TCRdb stores in-frame clones only, minus some. The sample consists of roughly 40,000 clones, roughly 86% of them appearing once. Sequenced here: peripheral blood, sampled before any cancer treatment. The receptor source for this set is a man aged 18 to 49 with stage I lung adenocarcinoma.

The genes are TRBV7-3 and TRBJ2-3; the match to TRBD2 covers 10 bases. CDR3 size: 16 residues. Per the germline V gene, CDR1 is SGHTA and CDR2 is FQGTGA. Trimming at V came to 2 bases and at J to 6 bases, leaving 8 bases not matched to a gene. The chain's CDR3 is CASSLSSGGLGDTQYF. DNA for the CDR3: TGTGCCAGCAGCTTATCTAGCGGGGGTCTCGGGGATACGCAGTATTTT.

This clone was seen a few times. The gene calls are TRBV27 and TRBJ1-5, with no clear D. This CDR3 contains 14 residues. V was clipped by 3 bases and J by 5 bases, with 11 bases between them. Germline assignment: CDR1 MNHEY and CDR2 SMNVEV (reference sequence). The CDR3 sequence is CASSFGQRDQPQHF. The CDR3 DNA is TGTGCCAGCAGTTTTGGGCAGAGGGATCAGCCCCAGCATTTT.

This chain joins TRBV7-9 and TRBJ2-7, with D perhaps TRBD1 (5 bases). This CDR3 region has 13 residues. V lost 0 bases and J 3 bases, leaving 6 bases between the germline ends. Per germline, CDR1 SEHNR and CDR2 FQNEAQ (reference sequence). CDR3 region: CASSLAQGYEQYF. DNA for the CDR3: TGTGCCAGCAGCTTAGCTCAGGGCTACGAGCAGTACTTC. The variable domain in full, with the rest retrieved from reference TRBV7-9 and TRBJ2-7, is DTGVSQNPRHKITKRGQNVTFRCDPISEHNRLYWYRQTLGQGPEFLTYFQNEAQLEKSRLLSDRFSAERPKGSFSTLEIQRTEQGDSAMYLCASSLAQGYEQYFGPGTRLTVT.

J is TRBJ2-7 and V is TRBV6-6; 9 bases map to TRBD1. The J segment lost 6 bases and the V segment lost 4 bases, leaving 4 bases of the junction unmatched. The CDR3 covers 13 residues. From germline, CDR1 is MNHNY and CDR2 SVGAGI (reference sequence). CDR3 amino acids: CASSSGTGSEQYF. The CDR3 region has the DNA TGTGCCAGCAGTTCCGGGACAGGGAGCGAGCAGTACTTC.

This clone has only a few counts. The CDR3 DNA follows: TGTGCCAGCAGTGAAGCCCAGGGGGGTCATTGGACCCAGTACTTC. Protein product: CASSEAQGGHWTQYF. The chain is built from TRBV6-1 and TRBJ2-5; tentatively, D is TRBD1 (7 bases). Germline CDR1 MNHNS, CDR2 SASEGT. Trimming took off 0 bases at V and 7 bases at J, with 15 bases between the two ends. The CDR3 totals 15 residues.

V is TRBV4-3 and J is TRBJ2-6; D gene uncertain. The length of the CDR3 is 16 residues. V lost 0 bases, J lost 0 bases, and 6 bases lay in between. Per germline, CDR1 LGHNA and CDR2 YSLEER. CDR3 protein: CASSQDIGSGANVLTF. The CDR3 nucleotides read TGCGCCAGCAGCCAAGATATCGGCTCTGGGGCCAACGTCCTGACTTTC.

This clone was observed a single time. The chain employs TRBV7-9 and TRBJ1-5, with D unresolved. Germline V lookup: CDR1 SEHNR, CDR2 FQNEAQ (reference sequence). Trimming removed 4 bases from V and 9 bases from J, with 13 bases in between. This CDR3 is built from 13 residues. CDR3 coding DNA: TGTGCCAGCAGCTCGGCAGTTTGGTGGCCCCAGCATTTT. It yields the protein CASSSAVWWPQHF. The whole variable domain, remainder taken from reference TRBV7-9 and TRBJ1-5, is DTGVSQNPRHKITKRGQNVTFRCDPISEHNRLYWYRQTLGQGPEFLTYFQNEAQLEKSRLLSDRFSAERPKGSFSTLEIQRTEQGDSAMYLCASSSAVWWPQHFGDGTRLSIL.

This clone was observed once. The gene calls are TRBV19 and TRBJ2-2; D uncertain. The V and J ends lost 6 bases and 2 bases respectively, with 16 bases between them. Germline V gene data show CDR1 as LNHDA and CDR2 as SQIVND (reference sequence). The CDR3 has 16 residues. DNA of the CDR3: TGTGCCAGTAGACAGATCAAGACTTCTAACACCGGGGAGCTGTTTTTT. It codes for CASRQIKTSNTGELFF.

The chain couples TRBV15 to TRBJ2-3; 9 nucleotides agree with TRBD1. Germline CDR1 and CDR2: LNHNV and YYDKDF (reference sequence). With V trimmed by 2 bases and J by 0 bases, 6 bases remained unmatched. This CDR3 region has 17 residues. The CDR3 region has the DNA TGTGCCACCAGCAGAAAAACAGGGGGCTTTAGCACAGATACGCAGTATTTT. Amino acids: CATSRKTGGFSTDTQYF.

This clone was found once. This chain joins TRBV6-1 and TRBJ1-1; a possible D gene is TRBD1 (6 bases). V was cut by 8 bases and J by 0 bases, with 13 bases left in between. This CDR3 region has 14 residues. CDR1 is MNHNS and CDR2 is SASEGT in the germline V gene. The CDR3: CASQDRAMNTEAFF. In DNA, the CDR3 is TGTGCCAGCCAGGACAGAGCCATGAACACTGAAGCTTTCTTT.

The chain recombines TRBV7-2 with TRBJ1-1; TRBD1 might be the D (6 bases). There are 18 residues in the CDR3. Germline CDR1 and CDR2: SGHTA and FQGNSA. Trimming removed 1 base from V and 3 bases from J, with 21 bases in between. This CDR3 is CASSLVPRWGRRDTEAFF. The CDR3 DNA sequence: TGTGCCAGCAGCTTAGTACCCAGGTGGGGGCGCCGGGACACTGAAGCTTTCTTT.

The chain recombines TRBV6-6 with TRBJ1-6; no firm D call. Germline V gene lookup returns CDR1 MNHNY and CDR2 SVGAGI (reference sequence). With 2 bases removed from V and 5 bases from J, the gap between germline ends came to 10 bases. The CDR3 totals 15 residues. This chain's CDR3 is CASSYQQTDNSPLHF. The CDR3 coding sequence is TGTGCCAGCAGTTACCAGCAGACCGATAATTCACCCCTCCACTTT.

The chain couples TRBV4-2 to TRBJ1-5; D unresolved. In germline, CDR1 is LGHNA, CDR2 YNFKEQ. Trimming took off 0 bases at V and 0 bases at J, with 6 bases between the two ends. The CDR3 consists of 15 residues. CDR3 sequence (DNA): TGTGCCAGCAGCCAAGACTTCTATAGCAATCAGCCCCAGCATTTT. Its protein product is CASSQDFYSNQPQHF.

Here the CDR3 DNA reads TGTGCTAGTGGCCGCTCGGGGCGCTCCTACAATGAGCAGTTCTTC. It translates to CASGRSGRSYNEQFF. The chain uses TRBV12-5 and TRBJ2-1, with D possibly being TRBD1 or TRBD2 (5 bases each). Looked up from germline, CDR1 is LGHNT and CDR2 is FRNRAP. V lost 6 bases to trimming and J lost 0 bases, with 12 bases between them. The CDR3 totals 15 residues. Complete variable domain (other parts from reference TRBV12-5 and TRBJ2-1): DARVTQTPRHKVTEMGQEVTMRCQPILGHNTVFWYRQTMMQGLELLAYFRNRAPLDDSGMPKDRFSAEMPDATLATLKIQPSEPRDSAVYFCASGRSGRSYNEQFFGPGTRLTVL.

This chain links TRBV4-1 with TRBJ2-5; 7 nucleotides agree with TRBD2. Trimming removed 4 bases from V and 5 bases from J; junction bases left unmatched: 10. Germline V gene lookup returns CDR1 MGHRA and CDR2 YSYEKL. The CDR3 has 15 residues. The CDR3 sequence: CASSRASGPLETQYF. The CDR3 DNA reads TGCGCCAGCAGCCGGGCTAGCGGCCCTCTGGAGACCCAGTACTTC.

This chain connects TRBV7-8 to TRBJ1-2, with 9 bases matching TRBD1. Germline V lookup: CDR1 SGHVS, CDR2 FQNEAQ. This CDR3 is built from 13 residues. Trimming at V came to 3 bases and at J to 7 bases, leaving 3 bases not matched to a gene. CDR3 DNA sequence: TGTGCCAGCAGCTTGGGACAGGGAATTGGCTACACCTTC. Its translation: CASSLGQGIGYTF.

This sequence joins TRBV7-2 and TRBJ2-5, with TRBD2 matching 10 bases. CDR1 is SGHTA, CDR2 FQGNSA, per germline. V lost 3 bases and J lost 5; bases outside the gene matches: 6. The CDR3 length is 15 residues. CDR3 residues: CASSFSGGPTETQYF. CDR3 coding DNA: TGTGCCAGCAGCTTTAGCGGGGGGCCCACGGAGACCCAGTACTTC.

This chain connects TRBV9 to TRBJ1-1; a weak D match, TRBD1 (5 bases). Germline CDR1 reads SGDLS; CDR2 reads YYNGEE. V was shortened by 0 bases and J by 5 bases, with 11 bases between the two germline ends. The CDR3 has 14 residues. CDR3 nucleotides: TGTGCCAGCAGCGTAGGCCCATCAGGGACTGAAGCTTTCTTT. Translating it yields CASSVGPSGTEAFF.

A few counts support this clone. The V call is TRBV4-3, the J call TRBJ1-2, with a weak D call TRBD1 (6 bases). The CDR3 runs 15 residues. Trimming removed 0 bases at V and 8 bases at J, with 16 bases between. The V gene's germline CDR1 is LGHNA and CDR2 YSLEER. The CDR3 DNA is TGCGCCAGCAGCCAAGAGGTACAGGGAGGAGGGGGCTACACCTTC. As protein: CASSQEVQGGGGYTF.

The genes are TRBV19 and TRBJ1-2; weak D call: TRBD1 (6 bases). The CDR3 consists of 13 residues. Germline V gene data show CDR1 as LNHDA and CDR2 as SQIVND (reference sequence). V was cut by 4 bases and J by 5 bases, with 11 bases left in between. The CDR3 region is CASSTQGTYGYTF. Written as DNA, the CDR3 is TGTGCCAGTAGTACCCAGGGGACGTATGGCTACACCTTC.

This rearrangement joins TRBV7-2 to TRBJ2-7; unclear D gene. The V end lost 0 bases, the J end lost 5 bases, and 2 bases lay between the germline ends. The CDR3 totals 11 residues. The germline V gene encodes CDR1 SGHTA and CDR2 FQGNSA. CDR3 nucleotide sequence: TGTGCCAGCAGCTTAGCGAACGAGCAGTACTTC. This translates into CASSLANEQYF.